This T cell receptor (beta chain) was profiled in a study of OX40 agonist ivuxolimab in advanced cancers. As for the study in general: One hepatocellular carcinoma and a couple of cutaneous melanoma patients partially responded.

Study-wide results and limits: Some of the lowest clonal expansion was seen in partial responders at 0.1-3.0 mg/kg.

Only in-frame clones appear in the TCRdb table, and some are missing; sequencing was by immunoSEQ multiplex PCR. In the table there are some 120,000 clones, around 92% of which are singletons. Details on this clone: Antigen specificity is unknown.

CDR1 is SNHLY, CDR2 FYNNEI, per germline. V lost 7 bases and J 4 bases, leaving 10 bases between the germline ends. The CDR3 runs 12 residues. The TCR was taken from an adult with an advanced solid tumor such as melanoma, head and neck, liver or kidney cancer. The source was CD4+ or CD8+ T cells sorted from blood, collected in a trial of the OX40 agonist ivuxolimab. The rearrangement uses TRBV2 and TRBJ1-1, with D tentatively TRBD1 (5 bases). CDR3 sequence: CASTRAVTEAFF. DNA for the CDR3: TGTGCCAGCACCAGGGCGGTCACTGAAGCTTTCTTT.